The 32 T cell receptor beta chains in this list originate from one sample, sequenced in a study of T cell repertoires in cytomegalovirus infection (dated by TCRdb to about 2019). Sample treatment or condition, as interpreted from the label and publication: in vitro stimulation with specific CMV peptide epitopes to enrich CMV-specific T cells. No antigen has been identified for these receptors. This sample was sequenced with an Illumina HiSeq 1500. TCRdb trimmed the raw reads at Q25, called clones with MiXCR and kept productive beta chains. Rows are unified per CDR3 protein, each entry keeping the most common DNA and genes. The sample data list around 430,000 distinct CDR3 sequences, and under 55% of these were observed just once. The biggest ten clones account for around 44% of the sample. Sequencing was performed on cultured PBMCs, taken from culture after CMV antigen stimulation. The receptors come from a human donor in good health (CMV status not recorded). Some clones in this sample may be carry-over from other donors' samples.

The rearrangement uses TRBV12-3 or TRBV12-4 and TRBJ2-5, with no clear D. Deletions cut 6 bases from V and 5 bases from J, with 10 bases between. The CDR3 spans 12 residues. The CDR3 here is CASSLNMETQYF. The CDR3 coding sequence is TGTGCCAGCAGCCTAAATATGGAGACCCAGTACTTC.

This clonotype was recorded once. V is TRBV12-3 or TRBV12-4 and J is TRBJ1-2; 10 nucleotides align to TRBD1. The CDR3 consists of 14 residues. The V and J ends lost 3 bases and 8 bases, in that order; junction bases with no gene match: 6. The CDR3 spells CASSFGTGAAGYTF. DNA for the CDR3: TGTGCCAGCAGTTTTGGGACAGGGGCTGCGGGCTACACCTTC.

This clonotype has just a few counts. The rearrangement joins TRBV18 to TRBJ1-3; D call uncertain. The CDR3 is 15 residues long. Trimming shortened V by 1 base and J by 0 bases, and 7 bases separated the two germline ends. The germline CDR1 and CDR2 sequences are KGHSH and LQKENI. The CDR3 here is CASSPRSVSGNTIYF. The CDR3 DNA reads TGTGCCAGCTCACCACGGAGTGTCTCTGGAAACACCATATATTTT.

This clonotype has more than one count but fewer than ten. The chain links TRBV12-3 or TRBV12-4 to TRBJ1-2; D gene uncertain. The V gene lost 8 bases and the J gene lost 8 bases, with 12 bases spanning the gap. The CDR3 totals 11 residues. CDR3 region: CASEDGGGYTF. For the CDR3, the DNA is TGTGCCAGCGAGGACGGAGGAGGCTACACCTTC.

The gene calls are TRBV20-1 and TRBJ2-7; TRBD2 matches 10 bases. Germline V gene lookup returns CDR1 DFQATT and CDR2 SNEGSKA (reference sequence). V shed 6 bases and J 6 bases; nucleotides not matched to a gene: 8. The CDR3 is made up of 13 amino acids. The CDR3 nucleotides are TGCAGTGCCCAAACTAGCGGGATCTCCGAGCAGTACTTC. Translated: CSAQTSGISEQYF.

In this sample, this clonotype turned up a few times. This sequence joins TRBV6-7 and TRBJ2-7; possibly TRBD2 for D (5 bases). TRBV6-7 has ORF status, its function being uncertain. The CDR3 extends over 11 amino acids. Trimming pared 10 bases from V and 7 bases from J, leaving 14 bases between. CDR3 in DNA: TGTGCCAACTCCTGGAGCGGAGAGCAGTACTTC. Translation: CANSWSGEQYF.

The chain uses TRBV2 and TRBJ1-2, with D uncertain. Germline CDR1 SNHLY, CDR2 FYNNEI. The CDR3 runs 14 residues. The germline V and J ends were trimmed by 10 bases and 0 bases, with 15 bases remaining between them. The CDR3 reads CATRSELTNYGYTF. As DNA, the CDR3 is TGTGCCACGAGGAGCGAGCTTACTAACTATGGCTACACCTTC.

This CDR3 reads CASSLRTVEAFF. The CDR3 nucleotides read TGTGCCAGCAGCTTAAGGACAGTCGAAGCTTTCTTT. The V gene is TRBV7-9, the J gene TRBJ1-1; tentatively, D is TRBD1 (6 bases). This CDR3 region has 12 residues. Germline lookup yields CDR1 SEHNR and CDR2 FQNEAQ (reference sequence). V was shortened by 2 bases and J by 8 bases, with 9 bases between the two germline ends.

The V gene is TRBV6-2 or TRBV6-3, the J gene TRBJ1-1, with a possible D match to TRBD1 (5 bases). V was shortened by 2 bases and J by 1 base, with 14 bases between the two germline ends. The V gene's germline CDR1 is MNHEY and CDR2 SVGEGT. CDR3 length: 16 amino acids. CDR3 protein: CASSYGLAGKNTEAFF. The DNA for the CDR3 is TGTGCCAGCAGTTACGGACTGGCAGGGAAGAACACTGAAGCTTTCTTT.

This chain uses TRBV28 with TRBJ2-3, with D tentatively TRBD1 or TRBD2 (5 bases each). The germline CDR1 and CDR2 sequences are MDHEN and SYDVKM. The CDR3 totals 16 residues. The V end was cut by 7 bases, the J end by 2 bases, with 19 bases between. CDR3 sequence (DNA): TGTGCCAGCAAGGTCCGGGGCGGACAACACACAGATACGCAGTATTTT. Its protein product is CASKVRGGQHTDTQYF.

The rearrangement links TRBV7-2 to TRBJ2-7; unclear D gene. Trimming shortened V by 7 bases and J by 3 bases, and 13 bases separated the two germline ends. The CDR3 spans 13 residues. Germline values: CDR1 SGHTA, CDR2 FQGNSA. The CDR3 loop reads CASTKTTIYEQYF. The CDR3 nucleotides read TGTGCCAGCACCAAAACGACAATCTACGAGCAGTACTTC. The variable domain in full, completed from reference TRBV7-2 and TRBJ2-7, reads GAGVSQSPSNKVTEKGKDVELRCDPISGHTALYWYRQSLGQGLEFLIYFQGNSAPDKSGLPSDRFSAERTGGSVSTLTIQRTQQEDSAVYLCASTKTTIYEQYFGPGTRLTVT.

This clonotype has at least ten counts. The chain employs TRBV7-2 and TRBJ2-1; D is perhaps TRBD2 (5 bases). The CDR3 totals 18 residues. Germline V gives CDR1 SGHTA, CDR2 FQGNSA. V was shortened by 1 base and J by 0 bases, with 16 bases between the two germline ends. CDR3 bases: TGTGCCAGCAGCTTAGGTAGCGCGACACAATACTCCTACAATGAGCAGTTCTTC. It encodes CASSLGSATQYSYNEQFF.

The genes are TRBV12-5 and TRBJ2-2; TRBD2 might be the D (6 bases). V shed 7 bases and J shed 7 bases, with 10 bases lying between them. CDR3 size: 12 residues. Germline-derived CDR1 and CDR2 are LGHNT and FRNRAP. For the CDR3, the DNA is TGTGCTAGTGCCCGGGAGTTCGGGGAGCTGTTTTTT. Protein: CASAREFGELFF.

This clonotype was observed many times. This sequence joins TRBV6-1 and TRBJ2-1; perhaps TRBD2 as D (5 bases). The CDR3 totals 16 residues. The V end was cut by 5 bases, the J end by 5 bases, with 19 bases between. The V gene's germline CDR1 is MNHNS and CDR2 SASEGT. This CDR3 is CASSFKRSKHNNEQFF. CDR3 sequence (DNA): TGTGCCAGCAGTTTCAAGCGGAGCAAGCACAACAATGAGCAGTTCTTC.

This clonotype was counted only a few times. V gene TRBV6-1 combines with J gene TRBJ2-7; D is uncertain. Germline lookup yields CDR1 MNHNS and CDR2 SASEGT. The V gene lost 7 bases and the J gene lost 3 bases, with 10 bases spanning the gap. CDR3 length equals 12 residues. In nucleotides, the CDR3 is TGTGCCAGCAAGGGCGTTATCTACGAGCAGTACTTC. Its translation is CASKGVIYEQYF.

This sequence joins TRBV7-8 and TRBJ1-3; D uncertain. The CDR3 covers 14 residues. Germline V gene sequence: CDR1 SGHVS, CDR2 FQNEAQ. V was shortened by 3 bases and J by 0 bases, with 6 bases between the two germline ends. The CDR3 loop reads CASSFQPSGNTIYF. Written as DNA, the CDR3 is TGTGCCAGCAGCTTCCAACCCTCTGGAAACACCATATATTTT.

Only a few counts were recorded for this clonotype. This rearrangement joins TRBV7-2 to TRBJ1-1; D possibly corresponds to TRBD1 (6 bases). CDR1 and CDR2 (germline): SGHTA, FQGNSA. The CDR3 is 15 residues long. With 4 bases removed from V and 6 bases from J, the gap between germline ends came to 18 bases. Here the CDR3 reads CASSSRQVIAPEAFF. CDR3 nucleotides: TGTGCCAGCAGCTCCCGACAGGTGATTGCTCCTGAAGCTTTCTTT.

The chain uses TRBV12-5 and TRBJ2-6, with D uncertain. Per the germline V gene, CDR1 is LGHNT and CDR2 is FRNRAP. V was clipped by 5 bases and J by 0 bases, with 17 bases between them. This CDR3 has 18 residues. In DNA, the CDR3 is TGTGCTAGTGGTCCCCCAATTCCTAATTTCTCTGGGGCCAACGTCCTGACTTTC. It yields the protein CASGPPIPNFSGANVLTF.

This clonotype occurred a few times. The genes are TRBV27 and TRBJ2-1, with D perhaps TRBD2 (6 bases). The CDR3 runs 14 residues. Trimming stripped 8 bases from V and 3 bases from J, with 14 bases between. From germline, CDR1 is MNHEY and CDR2 SMNVEV (reference sequence). Written as DNA, the CDR3 is TGTGCCAGCTCAATGTTGCGGGGCTACAATGAGCAGTTCTTC. As protein: CASSMLRGYNEQFF.

The V and J genes are TRBV20-1 and TRBJ2-2; tentatively, D is TRBD2 (5 bases). The CDR3 length is 14 residues. Germline V gene sequence: CDR1 DFQATT, CDR2 SNEGSKA (reference sequence). V lost 1 base to trimming and J lost 8 bases, with 14 bases between them. CDR3 DNA sequence: TGCAGTGCTAGAGTTTCTGGGGAGAGGGGGGAGCTGTTTTTT. Translation gives CSARVSGERGELFF.

This clonotype was observed a few times. The V gene is TRBV2, the J gene TRBJ2-5, with TRBD2 identical over 8 bases. CDR1 is SNHLY and CDR2 is FYNNEI in the germline V gene. This CDR3 region has 15 residues. With V trimmed by 7 bases and J by 5 bases, 12 bases remained unmatched. This CDR3 reads CASTRAGAGIETQYF. CDR3 DNA sequence: TGTGCCAGCACCAGAGCGGGGGCCGGCATCGAGACCCAGTACTTC.

This clonotype was seen a few times. V usage is TRBV7-9 and J usage is TRBJ2-3; TRBD1 matches 7 bases. This CDR3 spans 15 amino acids. Germline values: CDR1 SEHNR, CDR2 FQNEAQ (reference sequence). V shed 7 bases, J shed 4 bases, and the junction held 11 bases outside the gene matches. This chain's CDR3 is CASTPGLGGPDTQYF. The CDR3 DNA sequence: TGTGCCAGCACCCCAGGGTTAGGGGGCCCAGATACGCAGTATTTT. The full variable domain, completed using reference TRBV7-9 and TRBJ2-3, is DTGVSQNPRHKITKRGQNVTFRCDPISEHNRLYWYRQTLGQGPEFLTYFQNEAQLEKSRLLSDRFSAERPKGSFSTLEIQRTEQGDSAMYLCASTPGLGGPDTQYFGPGTRLTVL.

The chain couples TRBV30 to TRBJ1-3, with D possibly being TRBD1 (5 bases). The CDR3 covers 15 residues. Looked up from germline, CDR1 is GTSNPN and CDR2 is SVGIG (reference sequence). Trimming shortened V by 0 bases and J by 2 bases, and 11 bases separated the two germline ends. CDR3 DNA sequence: TGTGCCTGGAGTGTACGTAGAGGGGCTGGAAACACCATATATTTT. Protein product: CAWSVRRGAGNTIYF.

This rearrangement joins TRBV6-5 to TRBJ1-6, with 10 bases matching TRBD1. Germline CDR1 and CDR2: MNHEY and SVGAGI. The CDR3 spans 16 residues. J was trimmed by 9 bases and V by 5 bases; bases with no gene match: 10. The CDR3 coding sequence is TGTGCCAGCAGTCTCGGGGTGGGACAGGGGACTTCACCCCTCCACTTT. Translation gives CASSLGVGQGTSPLHF.

V is TRBV7-9 and J is TRBJ1-1; 7 nucleotides line up with TRBD1. Per germline, CDR1 SEHNR and CDR2 FQNEAQ (reference sequence). This CDR3 has 16 residues. V lost 2 bases to trimming and J lost 3 bases; unmatched junction nucleotides: 9. The CDR3 sequence: CASSLPGGGFDTEAFF. CDR3 sequence (DNA): TGTGCCAGCAGCTTACCAGGAGGGGGCTTCGACACTGAAGCTTTCTTT.

This clonotype was observed at least ten times. V and J are TRBV7-2 and TRBJ2-3, with D perhaps TRBD1 or TRBD2 (5 bases each). V was trimmed by 6 bases and J by 6 bases, leaving 13 bases between them. The CDR3 totals 13 residues. Germline CDR1 reads SGHTA; CDR2 reads FQGNSA. CDR3 sequence (DNA): TGTGCCAGCAGTCGGGACCCGCGGGATACGCAGTATTTT. This codes for CASSRDPRDTQYF.

This clonotype has at least ten counts. The genes are TRBV7-2 and TRBJ2-4; 12 nucleotides match TRBD2. Looked up from germline, CDR1 is SGHTA and CDR2 is FQGNSA. Trimming at V came to 5 bases and at J to 0 bases, leaving 14 bases not matched to a gene. The CDR3 is made up of 20 amino acids. The CDR3 DNA is TGTGCCAGCAGCGCCCGCCCTCCTACTAGCGGGGGGCTAGCCAAAAACATTCAGTACTTC. Translation gives CASSARPPTSGGLAKNIQYF.

The chain uses TRBV5-4 and TRBJ2-7, with 9 bases that match TRBD2. V shed 3 bases and J 0 bases; nucleotides not matched to a gene: 4. Germline-derived CDR1 and CDR2 are SGHNT and YYREEE (reference sequence). The CDR3 is made up of 15 amino acids. CDR3: CASSSRRGGSYEQYF. CDR3 sequence (DNA): TGTGCCAGCAGCTCAAGGCGGGGGGGCTCCTACGAGCAGTACTTC.

The V and J genes are TRBV5-5 and TRBJ2-3; no clear D. The CDR3 loop spans 15 amino acids. Germline V gives CDR1 SGHKS, CDR2 YYEKEE (reference sequence). V lost 2 bases, J lost 1 base, and 11 bases lay in between. The DNA of the CDR3 is TGTGCCAGCAGCTTTATTCCTTCTGGCACAGATACGCAGTATTTT. Its translation: CASSFIPSGTDTQYF.

This rearrangement joins TRBV12-3 or TRBV12-4 to TRBJ2-1; perhaps TRBD2 as D (6 bases). CDR3 size: 15 residues. V dropped 2 bases and J dropped 8 bases, with 16 bases sitting between them. In nucleotides, the CDR3 is TGTGCCAGCAGTTTATTGTCTGGAGGGCCCCATGAGCAGTTCTTC. It is translated as CASSLLSGGPHEQFF.

This chain joins TRBV7-9 and TRBJ2-3, with TRBD2 matching 8 bases. Germline V gene data show CDR1 as SEHNR and CDR2 as FQNEAQ (reference sequence). The CDR3 consists of 17 residues. V dropped 5 bases and J dropped 0; count of bases not matched to a gene: 10. CDR3 sequence: CASSIGLAASSTDTQYF. DNA for the CDR3: TGTGCCAGCAGCATAGGACTAGCAGCCTCTAGCACAGATACGCAGTATTTT.

In this sample, this clonotype turned up a few times. The genes are TRBV10-3 and TRBJ1-2, with 9 bases aligning to TRBD1. J gave up 5 bases and V 2 bases, and 6 bases lay outside the gene matches. CDR1 and CDR2 from the germline V gene are ENHRY and SYGVKD. CDR3 length: 15 residues. CDR3 bases: TGTGCCATCAGTGAGGGCGCGACAGGGGGATATGGCTACACCTTC. Protein product: CAISEGATGGYGYTF.